This T cell receptor beta chain appears in the sequencing data of a study of T cell changes during pregnancy in multiple sclerosis. Clones were read by immunoSEQ multiplex PCR, and TCRdb kept only the in-frame ones, dropping some. The sample has fewer than 70,000 clones, roughly 92% seen once; the top ten hold roughly 3%. From germline, CDR1 is LNHDA and CDR2 SQIVND (reference sequence). The V gene lost 4 bases and the J gene lost 8 bases, with 20 bases spanning the gap. There are 16 residues in the CDR3. The receptor comes from a female donor in good health, enrolled as a control in a pregnancy study. The source material was CD8+ T cells from peripheral blood mononuclear cells, sampled in the third trimester of pregnancy. The rearrangement joins TRBV19 to TRBJ1-4; tentatively, D is TRBD1 (6 bases). CDR3 amino acids: CASSTRLQGLNEKLFF. DNA for the CDR3: TGTGCCAGTAGTACCCGCCTACAGGGTTTAAACGAAAAACTGTTTTTT.